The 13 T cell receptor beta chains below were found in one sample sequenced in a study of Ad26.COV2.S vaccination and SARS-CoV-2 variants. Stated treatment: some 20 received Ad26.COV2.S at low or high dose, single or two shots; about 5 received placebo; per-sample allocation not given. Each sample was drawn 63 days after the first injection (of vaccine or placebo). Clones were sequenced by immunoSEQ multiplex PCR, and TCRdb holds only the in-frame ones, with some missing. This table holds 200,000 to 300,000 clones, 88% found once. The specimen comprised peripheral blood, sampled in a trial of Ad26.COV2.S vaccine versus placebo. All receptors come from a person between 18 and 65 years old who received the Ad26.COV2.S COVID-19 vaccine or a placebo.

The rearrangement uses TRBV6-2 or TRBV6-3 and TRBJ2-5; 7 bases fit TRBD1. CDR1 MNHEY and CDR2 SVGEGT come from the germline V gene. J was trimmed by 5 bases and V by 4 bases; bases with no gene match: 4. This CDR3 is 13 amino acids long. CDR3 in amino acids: CASSSQGRETQYF. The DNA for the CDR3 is TGTGCCAGCAGTTCACAGGGGCGGGAGACCCAGTACTTC.

The CDR3 coding sequence is TGCGCCAGCAGTCATCGGACAGGGACTGAAGCTTTCTTT. The encoded protein is CASSHRTGTEAFF. The J gene is TRBJ1-1, the V gene TRBV4-3, with 8 nucleotides matching TRBD1. The CDR3 covers 13 residues. CDR1 is LGHNA, CDR2 YSLEER, per germline. With V trimmed by 6 bases and J by 5 bases, 5 bases remained unmatched.

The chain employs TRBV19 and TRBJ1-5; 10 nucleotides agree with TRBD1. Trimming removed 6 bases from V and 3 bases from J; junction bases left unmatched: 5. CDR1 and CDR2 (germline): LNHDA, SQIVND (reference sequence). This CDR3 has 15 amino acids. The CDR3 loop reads CASREGQGNNQPQHF. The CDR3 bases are TGTGCCAGTAGAGAGGGACAGGGGAACAATCAGCCCCAGCATTTT.

CDR3 bases: TGTGCCAGCTCACCAGGCCGGGACCAGTACTTC. This encodes CASSPGRDQYF. The chain recombines TRBV18 with TRBJ2-7, with D possibly called TRBD1 or TRBD2 (5 bases each). This CDR3 comprises 11 residues. The germline V gene has CDR1 KGHSH and CDR2 LQKENI. V was trimmed by 2 bases and J by 10 bases, leaving 9 bases between them. The entire variable domain, with the rest obtained from reference TRBV18 and TRBJ2-7, is as follows: NAGVMQNPRHLVRRRGQEARLRCSPMKGHSHVYWYRQLPEEGLKFMVYLQKENIIDESGMPKERFSAEFPKEGPSILRIQQVVRGDSAAYFCASSPGRDQYFGPGTRLTVT.

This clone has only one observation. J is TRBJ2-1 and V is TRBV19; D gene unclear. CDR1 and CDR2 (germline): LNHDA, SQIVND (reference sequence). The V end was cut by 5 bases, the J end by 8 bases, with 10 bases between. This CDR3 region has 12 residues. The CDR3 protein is CASSSAIYEQFF. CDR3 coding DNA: TGTGCCAGTAGTTCCGCAATCTATGAGCAGTTCTTC.

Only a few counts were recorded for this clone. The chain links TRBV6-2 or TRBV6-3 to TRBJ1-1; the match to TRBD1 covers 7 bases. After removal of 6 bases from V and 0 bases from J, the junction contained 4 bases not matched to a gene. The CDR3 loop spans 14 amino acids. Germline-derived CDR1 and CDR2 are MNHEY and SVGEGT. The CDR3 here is CASSDRALNTEAFF. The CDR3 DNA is TGTGCCAGCAGCGACAGGGCCCTGAACACTGAAGCTTTCTTT.

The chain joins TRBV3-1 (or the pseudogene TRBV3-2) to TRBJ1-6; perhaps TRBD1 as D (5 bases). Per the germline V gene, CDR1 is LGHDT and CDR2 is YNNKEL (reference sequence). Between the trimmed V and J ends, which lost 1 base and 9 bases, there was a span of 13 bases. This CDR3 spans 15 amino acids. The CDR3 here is CASSQGTPQGSPLHF. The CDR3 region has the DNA TGTGCCAGCAGCCAAGGCACACCTCAGGGTTCACCCCTCCACTTT.

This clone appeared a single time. The DNA of the CDR3 is TGTGCCAGCAGCCAAGAAGGGAGACAGACCCAAATCTACGAGCAGTACTTC. Its translation is CASSQEGRQTQIYEQYF. V gene TRBV14 combines with J gene TRBJ2-7, with D perhaps given as TRBD1 or TRBD2 (5 bases each). CDR3 length: 17 residues. The V and J ends lost 0 bases and 3 bases respectively, with 18 bases between them. Germline loops: CDR1 SGHDN, CDR2 FVKESK.

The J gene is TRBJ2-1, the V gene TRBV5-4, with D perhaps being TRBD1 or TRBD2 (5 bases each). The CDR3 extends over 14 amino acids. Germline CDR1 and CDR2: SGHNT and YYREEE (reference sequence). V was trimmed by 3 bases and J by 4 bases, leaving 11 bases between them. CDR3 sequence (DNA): TGTGCCAGCAGCTCTCCGGGACGGTACAATGAGCAGTTCTTC. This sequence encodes CASSSPGRYNEQFF.

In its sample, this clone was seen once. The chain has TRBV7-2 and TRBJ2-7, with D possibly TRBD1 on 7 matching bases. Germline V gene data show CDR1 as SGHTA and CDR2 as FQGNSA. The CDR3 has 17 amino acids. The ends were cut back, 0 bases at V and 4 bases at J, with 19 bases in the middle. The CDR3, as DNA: TGTGCCAGCAGCTTAGCTGGGGCGGGGACAGAGCTGTACGAGCAGTACTTC. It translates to CASSLAGAGTELYEQYF.

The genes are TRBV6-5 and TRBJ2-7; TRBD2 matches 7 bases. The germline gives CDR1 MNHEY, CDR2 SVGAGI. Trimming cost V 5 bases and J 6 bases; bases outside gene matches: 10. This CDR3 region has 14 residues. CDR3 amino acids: CASSPGPGGSEQYF. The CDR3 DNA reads TGTGCCAGCAGTCCAGGACCGGGGGGTTCCGAGCAGTACTTC.

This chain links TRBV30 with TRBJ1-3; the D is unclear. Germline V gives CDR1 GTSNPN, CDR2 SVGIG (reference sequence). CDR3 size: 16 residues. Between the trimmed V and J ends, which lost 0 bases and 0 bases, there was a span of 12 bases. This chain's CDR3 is CAWSVNRAYSGNTIYF. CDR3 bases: TGTGCCTGGAGTGTCAACCGGGCTTACTCTGGAAACACCATATATTTT.

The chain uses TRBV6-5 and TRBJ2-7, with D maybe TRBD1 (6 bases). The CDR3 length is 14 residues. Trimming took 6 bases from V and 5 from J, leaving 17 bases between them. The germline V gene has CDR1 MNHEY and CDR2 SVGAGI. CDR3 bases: TGTGCCAGCAGCTACACCGGGACACCGAACGAGCAGTACTTC. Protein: CASSYTGTPNEQYF.